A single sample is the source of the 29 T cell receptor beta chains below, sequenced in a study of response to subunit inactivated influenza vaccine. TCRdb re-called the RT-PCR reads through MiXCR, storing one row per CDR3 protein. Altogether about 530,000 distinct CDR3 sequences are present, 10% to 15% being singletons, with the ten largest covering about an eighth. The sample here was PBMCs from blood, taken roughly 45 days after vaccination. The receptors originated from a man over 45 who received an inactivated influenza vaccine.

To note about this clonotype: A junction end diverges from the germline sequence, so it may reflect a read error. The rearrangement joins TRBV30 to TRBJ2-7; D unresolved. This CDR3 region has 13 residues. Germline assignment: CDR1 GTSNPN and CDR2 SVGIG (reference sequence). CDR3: CAWSDGRSSEQYF. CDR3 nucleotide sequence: TGTGCCTGGAGTGACGGAAGATCCTCCGAGCAGTACTTC.

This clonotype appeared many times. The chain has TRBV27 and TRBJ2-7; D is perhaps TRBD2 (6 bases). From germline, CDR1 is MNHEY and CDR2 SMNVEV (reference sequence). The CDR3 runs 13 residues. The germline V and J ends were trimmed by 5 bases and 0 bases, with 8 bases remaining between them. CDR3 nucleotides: TGTGCCAGCAGTGGGGGGAGCTCCTACGAGCAGTACTTC. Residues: CASSGGSSYEQYF.

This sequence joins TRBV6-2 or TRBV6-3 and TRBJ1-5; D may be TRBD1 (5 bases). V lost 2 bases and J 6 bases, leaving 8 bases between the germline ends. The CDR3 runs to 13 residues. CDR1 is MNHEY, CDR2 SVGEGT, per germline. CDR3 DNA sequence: TGTGCCAGCAGTTACAGGGGAGGTCAGCCCCAGCATTTT. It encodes CASSYRGGQPQHF.

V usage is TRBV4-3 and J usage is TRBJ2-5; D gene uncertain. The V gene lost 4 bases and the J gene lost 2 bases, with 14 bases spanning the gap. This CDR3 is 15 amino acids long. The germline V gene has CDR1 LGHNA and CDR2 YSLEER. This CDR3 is CASSLSAWGQETQYF. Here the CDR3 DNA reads TGCGCCAGCAGCCTATCGGCATGGGGACAAGAGACCCAGTACTTC.

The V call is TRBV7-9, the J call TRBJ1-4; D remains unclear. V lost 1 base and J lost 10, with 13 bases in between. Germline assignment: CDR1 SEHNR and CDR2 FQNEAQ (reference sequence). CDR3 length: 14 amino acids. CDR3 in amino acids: CASSLVGSFRKLFF. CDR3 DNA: TGTGCCAGCAGCTTAGTTGGGTCATTCCGAAAACTGTTTTTT.

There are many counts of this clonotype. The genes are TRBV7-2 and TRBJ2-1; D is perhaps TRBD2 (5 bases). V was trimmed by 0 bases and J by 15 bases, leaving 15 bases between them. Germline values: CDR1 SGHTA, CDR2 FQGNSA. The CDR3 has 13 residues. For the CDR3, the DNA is TGTGCCAGCAGCTTAGCGGACGTCGGAGGTGCGTTCTTC. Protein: CASSLADVGGAFF.

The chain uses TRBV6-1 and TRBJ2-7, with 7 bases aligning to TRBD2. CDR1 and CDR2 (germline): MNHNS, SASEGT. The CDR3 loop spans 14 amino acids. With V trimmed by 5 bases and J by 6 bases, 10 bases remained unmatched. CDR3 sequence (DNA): TGTGCCAGCAGTCCACGACACGGGGAGGGCGAGCAGTACTTC. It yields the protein CASSPRHGEGEQYF.

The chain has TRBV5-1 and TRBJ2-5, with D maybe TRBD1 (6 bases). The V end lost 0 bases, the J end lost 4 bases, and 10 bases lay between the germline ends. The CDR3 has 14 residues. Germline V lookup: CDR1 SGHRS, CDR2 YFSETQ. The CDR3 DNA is TGCGCCAGCAGCTTGGGGGCAGGGGCAGAGACCCAGTACTTC. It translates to CASSLGAGAETQYF.

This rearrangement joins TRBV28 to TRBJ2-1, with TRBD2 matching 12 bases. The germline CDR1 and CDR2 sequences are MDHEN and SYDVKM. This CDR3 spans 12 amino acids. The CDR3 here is CAAGTSGNEQFF. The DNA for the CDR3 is TGTGCGGCGGGGACTAGCGGGAATGAGCAGTTCTTC.

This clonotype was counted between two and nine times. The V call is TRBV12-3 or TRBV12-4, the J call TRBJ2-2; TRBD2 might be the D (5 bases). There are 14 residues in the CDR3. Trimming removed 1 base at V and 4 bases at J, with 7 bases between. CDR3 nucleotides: TGTGCCAGCAGTTTAGGGCGGGTCACCGGGGAGCTGTTTTTT. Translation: CASSLGRVTGELFF.

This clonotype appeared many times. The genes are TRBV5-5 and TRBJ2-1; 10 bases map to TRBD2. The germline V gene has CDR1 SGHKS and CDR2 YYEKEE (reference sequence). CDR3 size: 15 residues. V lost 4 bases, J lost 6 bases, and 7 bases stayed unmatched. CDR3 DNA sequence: TGTGCCAGCAGCCCACGGCCTAGCGGGAGCAATGAGCAGTTCTTC. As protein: CASSPRPSGSNEQFF.

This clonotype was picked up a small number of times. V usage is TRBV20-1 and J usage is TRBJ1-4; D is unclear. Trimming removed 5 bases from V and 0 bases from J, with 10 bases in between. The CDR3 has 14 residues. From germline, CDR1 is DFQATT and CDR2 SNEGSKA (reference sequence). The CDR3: CSAPIEATNEKLFF. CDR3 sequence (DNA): TGCAGTGCTCCGATAGAAGCAACTAATGAAAAACTGTTTTTT.

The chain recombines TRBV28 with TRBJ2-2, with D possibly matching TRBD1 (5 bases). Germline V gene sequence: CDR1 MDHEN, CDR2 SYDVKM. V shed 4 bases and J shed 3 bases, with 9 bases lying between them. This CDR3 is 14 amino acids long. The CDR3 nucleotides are TGTGCCAGCAGTTCTGCAGGGCACACCGGGGAGCTGTTTTTT. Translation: CASSSAGHTGELFF.

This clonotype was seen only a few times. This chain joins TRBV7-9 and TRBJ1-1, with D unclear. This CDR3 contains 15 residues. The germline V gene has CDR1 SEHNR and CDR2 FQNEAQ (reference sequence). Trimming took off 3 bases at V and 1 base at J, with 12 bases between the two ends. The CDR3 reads CASSFSGGRNTEAFF. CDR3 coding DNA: TGTGCCAGCAGCTTCTCGGGCGGACGGAACACTGAAGCTTTCTTT.

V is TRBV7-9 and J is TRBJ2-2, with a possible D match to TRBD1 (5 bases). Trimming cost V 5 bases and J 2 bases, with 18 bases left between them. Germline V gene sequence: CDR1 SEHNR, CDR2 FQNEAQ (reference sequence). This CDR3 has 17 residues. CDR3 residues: CASSPKRQSFNTGELFF. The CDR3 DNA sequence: TGTGCCAGCAGCCCGAAACGACAGAGCTTTAACACCGGGGAGCTGTTTTTT.

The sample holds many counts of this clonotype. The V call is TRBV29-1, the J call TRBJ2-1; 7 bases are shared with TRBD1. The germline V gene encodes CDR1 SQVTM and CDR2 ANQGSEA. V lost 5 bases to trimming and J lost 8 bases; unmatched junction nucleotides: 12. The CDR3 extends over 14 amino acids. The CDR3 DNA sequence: TGCAGCGTTAAACAGGGGCTGCTTAGAGATGAGCAGTTCTTC. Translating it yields CSVKQGLLRDEQFF.

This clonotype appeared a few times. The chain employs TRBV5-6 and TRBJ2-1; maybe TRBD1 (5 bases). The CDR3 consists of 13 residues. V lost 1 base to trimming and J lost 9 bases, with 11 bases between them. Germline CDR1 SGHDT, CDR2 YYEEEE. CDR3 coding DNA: TGTGCCAGCAGCTTGTCCAGGCAGGGTGAGCAGTTCTTC. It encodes CASSLSRQGEQFF.

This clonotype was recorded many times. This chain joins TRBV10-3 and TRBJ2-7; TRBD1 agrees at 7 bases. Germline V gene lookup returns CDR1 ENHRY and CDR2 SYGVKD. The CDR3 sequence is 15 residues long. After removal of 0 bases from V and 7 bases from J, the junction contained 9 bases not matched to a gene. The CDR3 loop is CAISESTGASFEQYF. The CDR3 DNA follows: TGTGCCATCAGTGAGTCTACAGGGGCCTCTTTTGAGCAGTACTTC.

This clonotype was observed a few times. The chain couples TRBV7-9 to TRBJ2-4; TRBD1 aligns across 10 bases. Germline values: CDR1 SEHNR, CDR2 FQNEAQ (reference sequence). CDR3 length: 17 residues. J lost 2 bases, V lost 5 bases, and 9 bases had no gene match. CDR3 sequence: CASSPREGQGTKNIQYF. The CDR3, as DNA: TGTGCCAGCAGCCCAAGGGAGGGACAGGGGACCAAAAACATTCAGTACTTC. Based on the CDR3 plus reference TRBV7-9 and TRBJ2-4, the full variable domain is DTGVSQNPRHKITKRGQNVTFRCDPISEHNRLYWYRQTLGQGPEFLTYFQNEAQLEKSRLLSDRFSAERPKGSFSTLEIQRTEQGDSAMYLCASSPREGQGTKNIQYFGAGTRLSVL.

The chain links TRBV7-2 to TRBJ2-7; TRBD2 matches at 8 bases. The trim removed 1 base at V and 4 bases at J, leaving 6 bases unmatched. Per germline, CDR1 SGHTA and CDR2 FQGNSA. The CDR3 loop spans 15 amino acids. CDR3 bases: TGTGCCAGCAGCTTAGGCCGGCGGGGGGTTTACGAGCAGTACTTC. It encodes CASSLGRRGVYEQYF.

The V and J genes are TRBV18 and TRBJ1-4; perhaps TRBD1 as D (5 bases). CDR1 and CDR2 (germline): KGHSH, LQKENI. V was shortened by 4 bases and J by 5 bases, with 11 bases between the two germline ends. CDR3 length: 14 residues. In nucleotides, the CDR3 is TGTGCCAGCTCACGCGGACGGGGCAATGAAAAACTGTTTTTT. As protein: CASSRGRGNEKLFF.

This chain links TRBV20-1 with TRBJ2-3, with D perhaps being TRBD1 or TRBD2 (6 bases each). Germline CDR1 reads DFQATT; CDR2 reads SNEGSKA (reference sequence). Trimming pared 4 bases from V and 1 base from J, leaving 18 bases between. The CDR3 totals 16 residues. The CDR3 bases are TGCAGTGCTACGAAGGGGGGCGGTGTTGGCACAGATACGCAGTATTTT. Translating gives CSATKGGGVGTDTQYF.

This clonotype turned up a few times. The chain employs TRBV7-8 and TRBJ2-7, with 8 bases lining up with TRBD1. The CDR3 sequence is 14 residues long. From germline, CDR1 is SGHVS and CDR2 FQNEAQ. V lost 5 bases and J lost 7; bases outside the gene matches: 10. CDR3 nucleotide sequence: TGTGCCAGCAGCCCAACTGGGACAGGTAGTGAGCAGTACTTC. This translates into CASSPTGTGSEQYF.

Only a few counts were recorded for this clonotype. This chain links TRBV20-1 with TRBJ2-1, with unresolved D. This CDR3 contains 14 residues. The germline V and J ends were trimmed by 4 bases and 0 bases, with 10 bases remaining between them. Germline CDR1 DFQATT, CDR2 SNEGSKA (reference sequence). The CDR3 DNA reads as TGCAGTGCTACGTTTTTAAGCTCCTACAATGAGCAGTTCTTC. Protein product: CSATFLSSYNEQFF.

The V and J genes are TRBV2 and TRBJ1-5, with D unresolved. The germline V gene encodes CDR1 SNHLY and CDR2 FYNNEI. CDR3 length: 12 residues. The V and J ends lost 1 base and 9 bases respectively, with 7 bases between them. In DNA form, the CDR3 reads TGTGCCAGCAGTGAAGGGCGGGGGCCCCAGCATTTT. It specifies CASSEGRGPQHF.

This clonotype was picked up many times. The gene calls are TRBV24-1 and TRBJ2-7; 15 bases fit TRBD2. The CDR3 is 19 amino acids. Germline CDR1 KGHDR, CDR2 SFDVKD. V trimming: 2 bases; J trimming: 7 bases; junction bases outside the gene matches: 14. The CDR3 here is CATSDSGTSGRRKGGEQYF. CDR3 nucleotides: TGTGCCACCAGTGATTCCGGGACTAGCGGGAGGAGGAAAGGGGGTGAGCAGTACTTC.

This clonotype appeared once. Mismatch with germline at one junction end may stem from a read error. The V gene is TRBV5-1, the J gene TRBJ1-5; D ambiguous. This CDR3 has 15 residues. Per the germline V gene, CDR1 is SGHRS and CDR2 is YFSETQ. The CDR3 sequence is CASSLSGNSNQPQPF. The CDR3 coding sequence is TGCGCCAGCAGCTTGTCCGGCAATAGCAATCAGCCCCAGCCTTTT.

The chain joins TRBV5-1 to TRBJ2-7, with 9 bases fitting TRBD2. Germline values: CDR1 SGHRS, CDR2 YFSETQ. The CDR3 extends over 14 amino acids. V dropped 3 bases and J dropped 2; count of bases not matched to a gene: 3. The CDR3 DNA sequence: TGCGCCAGCAGCTACTCTAGCGGGGCCTACGAGCAGTACTTC. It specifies CASSYSSGAYEQYF.

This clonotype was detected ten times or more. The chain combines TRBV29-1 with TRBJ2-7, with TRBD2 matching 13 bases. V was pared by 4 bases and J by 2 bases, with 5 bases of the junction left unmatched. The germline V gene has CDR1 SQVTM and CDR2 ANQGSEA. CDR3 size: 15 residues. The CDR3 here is CSVGLAGGSAYEQYF. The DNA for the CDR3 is TGCAGCGTTGGACTAGCGGGGGGCTCCGCCTACGAGCAGTACTTC.